Given below is one T cell receptor beta chain in context. Its antigen is unidentified. It was with 60 Vbeta and 13 Jbeta primers that the PCR ran. This table comes from immunoSEQ multiplex PCR, and its TCRdb copy is limited to in-frame clones, with some not included. Among around 150,000 clones listed, about 75% were seen once. These data originate in a study of cytomegalovirus exposure and HLA in healthy donors. Study-level results: Rare sequences made up most TCRs, while some public TCRs were found in many donors.

With V trimmed by 3 bases and J by 6 bases, 8 bases remained unmatched. This CDR3 comprises 15 residues. CDR1 and CDR2 (germline): LNHDA, SQIVND (reference sequence). The receptor was isolated from a man between 18 and 29 years old in good health and CMV-seropositive. The chain couples TRBV19 to TRBJ1-1; 9 bases map to TRBD1. The sequencing input was PBMCs. As DNA, the CDR3 is TGTGCCAGTAGTATCCTCGACAGGGGGGTCGCTGAAGCTTTCTTT. Amino acid sequence: CASSILDRGVAEAFF. Based on the CDR3 plus reference TRBV19 and TRBJ1-1, the full variable domain is DGGITQSPKYLFRKEGQNVTLSCEQNLNHDAMYWYRQDPGQGLRLIYYSQIVNDFQKGDIAEGYSVSREKKESFPLTVTSAQKNPTAFYLCASSILDRGVAEAFFGQGTRLTVV.